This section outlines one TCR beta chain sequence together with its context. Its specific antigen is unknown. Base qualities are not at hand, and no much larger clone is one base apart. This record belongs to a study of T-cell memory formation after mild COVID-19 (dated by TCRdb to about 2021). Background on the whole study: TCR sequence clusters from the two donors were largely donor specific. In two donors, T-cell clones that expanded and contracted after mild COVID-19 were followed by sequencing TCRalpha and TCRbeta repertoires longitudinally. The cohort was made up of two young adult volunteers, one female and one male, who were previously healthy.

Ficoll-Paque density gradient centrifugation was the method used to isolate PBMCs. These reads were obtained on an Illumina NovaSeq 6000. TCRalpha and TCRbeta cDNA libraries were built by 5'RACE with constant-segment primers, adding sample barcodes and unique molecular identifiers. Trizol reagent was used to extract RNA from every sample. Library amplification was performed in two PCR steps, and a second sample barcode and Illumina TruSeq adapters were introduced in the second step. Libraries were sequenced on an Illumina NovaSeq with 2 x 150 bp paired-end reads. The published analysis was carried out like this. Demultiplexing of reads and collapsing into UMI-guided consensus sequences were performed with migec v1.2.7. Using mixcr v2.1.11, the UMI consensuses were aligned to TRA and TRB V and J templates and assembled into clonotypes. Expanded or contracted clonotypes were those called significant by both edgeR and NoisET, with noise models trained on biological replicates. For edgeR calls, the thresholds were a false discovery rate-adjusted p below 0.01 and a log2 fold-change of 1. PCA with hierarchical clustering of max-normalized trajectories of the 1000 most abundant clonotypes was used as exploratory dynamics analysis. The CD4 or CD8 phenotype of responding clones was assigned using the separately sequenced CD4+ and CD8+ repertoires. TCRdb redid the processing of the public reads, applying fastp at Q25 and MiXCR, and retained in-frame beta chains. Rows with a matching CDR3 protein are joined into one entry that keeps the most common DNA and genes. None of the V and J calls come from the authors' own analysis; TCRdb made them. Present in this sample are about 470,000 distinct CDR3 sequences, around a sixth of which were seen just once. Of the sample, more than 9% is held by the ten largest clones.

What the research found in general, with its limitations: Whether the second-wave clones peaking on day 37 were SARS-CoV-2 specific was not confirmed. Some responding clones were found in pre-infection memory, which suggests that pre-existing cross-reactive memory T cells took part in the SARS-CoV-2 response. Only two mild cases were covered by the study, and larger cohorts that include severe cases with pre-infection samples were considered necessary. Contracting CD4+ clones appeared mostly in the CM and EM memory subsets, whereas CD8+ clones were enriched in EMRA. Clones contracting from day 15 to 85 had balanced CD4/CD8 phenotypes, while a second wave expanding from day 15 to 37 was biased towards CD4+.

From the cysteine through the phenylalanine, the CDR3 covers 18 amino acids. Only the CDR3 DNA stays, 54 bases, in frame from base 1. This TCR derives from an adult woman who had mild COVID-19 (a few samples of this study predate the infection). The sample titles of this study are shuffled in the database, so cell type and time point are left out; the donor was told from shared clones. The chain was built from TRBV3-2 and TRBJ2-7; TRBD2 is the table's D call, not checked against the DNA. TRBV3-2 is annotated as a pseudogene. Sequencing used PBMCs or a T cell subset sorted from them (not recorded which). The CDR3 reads CASSQDGFCALSSYEQYF. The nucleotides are TGTGCCAGCAGCCAAGATGGATTCTGTGCCCTAAGCTCCTACGAGCAGTACTTC.